Following are 8 T cell receptor beta chains from one sample sequenced in a study of beta chain features in type 1 diabetes. Notes on the study in general: Among all four CD4+ subsets, Type 1 diabetes patients had TCRB CDR3s that were moderately but significantly shorter.

All of the isolated RNA was reverse transcribed, so expressed TCRB transcripts were sequenced. Generated by immunoSEQ multiplex PCR, the TCRdb table keeps only in-frame clones and is missing some. The sample has under 350,000 clones, 24% seen once. Their recognized antigens are unknown. Material: naive CD4+ T cells from blood. These receptors were collected from a woman aged 25 to 39 with type 1 diabetes.

In regard to this clone: A read error may produce the germline difference seen at one junction end. The chain uses TRBV7-9 and TRBJ2-4, with 8 bases lining up with TRBD2. Germline V gene sequence: CDR1 SEHNR, CDR2 FQNEAQ (reference sequence). There are 14 residues in the CDR3. CDR3 amino acids: CASNLAGQSNIQYF. The DNA of the CDR3 is TGTGCCAGCAACTTAGCGGGACAATCGAACATTCAGTACTTC.

In its sample, this clone was seen a few times. The rearrangement links TRBV5-6 to TRBJ1-1; weak D call: TRBD1 (5 bases). The CDR3 has 14 amino acids. Trimming took 4 bases from V and 4 from J, leaving 14 bases between them. CDR1 and CDR2 (germline): SGHDT, YYEEEE. The CDR3 loop is CASSRGGGGTEAFF. Here the CDR3 DNA reads TGTGCCAGCAGCCGGGGCGGGGGGGGCACTGAAGCTTTCTTT.

This clone was observed a handful of times. The chain employs TRBV30 and TRBJ1-2, with D maybe TRBD1 (5 bases). The CDR3 covers 14 residues. Germline-derived CDR1 and CDR2 are GTSNPN and SVGIG (reference sequence). Trimming removed 1 base at V and 8 bases at J, with 17 bases between. This chain's CDR3 is CAWSGPGQARGYTF. The CDR3 DNA sequence: TGTGCCTGGAGTGGGCCCGGACAAGCGCGCGGCTACACCTTC.

The V call is TRBV7-3, the J call TRBJ2-2; TRBD2 agrees at 9 bases. This CDR3 is 15 amino acids long. The V gene end was trimmed by 5 bases and the J gene end by 5 bases; junction bases not matched to a gene: 6. Germline CDR1 reads SGHTA; CDR2 reads FQGTGA. This CDR3 is CASSPRLAETGELFF. The CDR3 DNA sequence: TGTGCCAGCAGCCCCCGACTAGCGGAAACCGGGGAGCTGTTTTTT.

About this clone itself: Other DNA variants within this sample encode the same CDR3. In DNA form, the CDR3 reads TGTGCCTGGAGTTCAGGGAGCACAGATACGCAGTATTTT. It encodes CAWSSGSTDTQYF. V usage is TRBV30 and J usage is TRBJ2-3, with D tentatively TRBD1 (5 bases). CDR3 length: 13 residues. The V gene's germline CDR1 is GTSNPN and CDR2 SVGIG (reference sequence). V lost 2 bases, J lost 0 bases, and 6 bases lay in between.

The chain combines TRBV10-3 with TRBJ2-7; D perhaps matches TRBD2 (6 bases). Trimming left V 2 bases short and J 0 bases short, with 14 bases between. CDR3 length: 16 residues. Germline-derived CDR1 and CDR2 are ENHRY and SYGVKD. CDR3 amino acids: CAISEGLRGSSYEQYF. The DNA for the CDR3 is TGTGCCATCAGTGAGGGCCTTCGGGGGAGCTCCTACGAGCAGTACTTC.

The CDR3 here is CASSLRTSGSSYNEQFF. The CDR3 DNA reads TGCGCCAGCAGCCTGAGGACTAGCGGAAGCTCCTACAATGAGCAGTTCTTC. J is TRBJ2-1 and V is TRBV4-1; TRBD2 matches at 10 bases. CDR3 length: 17 amino acids. Trimming took 4 bases from V and 0 from J; bases not matched to a gene: 6. Germline V gene sequence: CDR1 MGHRA, CDR2 YSYEKL.

This clone occurred a few times. V usage is TRBV9 and J usage is TRBJ2-3; 10 bases line up with TRBD2. CDR1 is SGDLS, CDR2 YYNGEE, per germline. This CDR3 has 15 residues. V lost 1 base and J lost 5; bases outside the gene matches: 4. The chain's CDR3 is CASSVTSGTGDTQYF. CDR3 in DNA: TGTGCCAGCAGCGTAACTAGCGGGACTGGAGATACGCAGTATTTT.